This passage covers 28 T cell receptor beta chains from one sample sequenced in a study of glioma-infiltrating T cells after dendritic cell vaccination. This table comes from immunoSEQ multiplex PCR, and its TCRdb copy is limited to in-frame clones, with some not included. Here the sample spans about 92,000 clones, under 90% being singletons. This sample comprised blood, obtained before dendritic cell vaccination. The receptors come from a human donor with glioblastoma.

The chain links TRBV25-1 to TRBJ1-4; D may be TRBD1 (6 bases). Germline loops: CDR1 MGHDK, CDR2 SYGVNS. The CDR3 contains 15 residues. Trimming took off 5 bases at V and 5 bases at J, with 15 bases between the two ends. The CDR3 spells CASSRWGQGNEKLFF. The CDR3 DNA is TGTGCCAGCAGTAGATGGGGGCAAGGGAATGAAAAACTGTTTTTT.

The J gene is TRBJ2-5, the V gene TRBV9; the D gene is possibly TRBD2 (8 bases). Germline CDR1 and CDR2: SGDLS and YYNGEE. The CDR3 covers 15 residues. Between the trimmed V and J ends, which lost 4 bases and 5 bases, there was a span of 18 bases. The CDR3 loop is CASSPREGALETQYF. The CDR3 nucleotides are TGTGCCAGCAGCCCCCGGGAGGGGGCGCTCGAGACCCAGTACTTC.

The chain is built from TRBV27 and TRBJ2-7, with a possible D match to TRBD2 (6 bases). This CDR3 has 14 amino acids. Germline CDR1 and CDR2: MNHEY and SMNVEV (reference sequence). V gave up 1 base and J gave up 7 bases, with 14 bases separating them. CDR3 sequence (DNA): TGTGCCAGCAGTTTATATGGTGCGGGGTCTGAGCAGTACTTC. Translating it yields CASSLYGAGSEQYF.

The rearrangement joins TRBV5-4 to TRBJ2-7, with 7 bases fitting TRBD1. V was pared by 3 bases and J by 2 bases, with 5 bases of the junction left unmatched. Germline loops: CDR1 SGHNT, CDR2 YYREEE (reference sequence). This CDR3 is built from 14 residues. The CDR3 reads CASSSDRVTYEQYF. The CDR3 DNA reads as TGTGCCAGCAGCTCCGACAGGGTCACCTACGAGCAGTACTTC. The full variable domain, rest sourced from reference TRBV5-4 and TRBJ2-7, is ETGVTQSPTHLIKTRGQQVTLRCSSQSGHNTVSWYQQALGQGPQFIFQYYREEENGRGNFPPRFSGLQFPNYSSELNVNALELDDSALYLCASSSDRVTYEQYFGPGTRLTVT.

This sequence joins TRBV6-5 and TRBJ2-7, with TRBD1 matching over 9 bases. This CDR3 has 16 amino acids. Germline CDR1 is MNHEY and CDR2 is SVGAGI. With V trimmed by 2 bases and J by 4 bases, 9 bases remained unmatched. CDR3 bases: TGTGCCAGCAGTTACCTTAGTACAGGGGGCTATTACGAGCAGTACTTC. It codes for CASSYLSTGGYYEQYF.

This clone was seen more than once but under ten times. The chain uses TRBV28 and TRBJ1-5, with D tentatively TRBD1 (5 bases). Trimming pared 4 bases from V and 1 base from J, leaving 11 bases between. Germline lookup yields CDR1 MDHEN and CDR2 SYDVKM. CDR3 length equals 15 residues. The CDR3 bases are TGTGCCAGCAGTTGGGGGGTGGCGAGCAATCAGCCCCAGCATTTT. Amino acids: CASSWGVASNQPQHF.

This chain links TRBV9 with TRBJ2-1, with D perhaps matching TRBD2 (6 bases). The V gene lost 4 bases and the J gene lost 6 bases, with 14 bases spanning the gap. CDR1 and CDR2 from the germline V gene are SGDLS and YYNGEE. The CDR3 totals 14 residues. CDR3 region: CASSPQTGGNEQFF. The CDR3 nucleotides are TGTGCCAGCAGCCCCCAGACCGGGGGCAATGAGCAGTTCTTC.

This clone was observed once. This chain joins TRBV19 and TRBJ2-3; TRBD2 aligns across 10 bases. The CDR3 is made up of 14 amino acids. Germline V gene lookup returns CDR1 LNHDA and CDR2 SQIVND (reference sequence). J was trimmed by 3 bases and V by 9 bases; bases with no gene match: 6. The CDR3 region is CASLKREGTDTQYF. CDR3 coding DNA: TGTGCCAGCCTTAAGCGGGAGGGTACAGATACGCAGTATTTT.

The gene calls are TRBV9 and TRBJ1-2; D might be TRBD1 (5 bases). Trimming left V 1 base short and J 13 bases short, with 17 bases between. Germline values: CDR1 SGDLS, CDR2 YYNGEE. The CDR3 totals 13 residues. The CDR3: CASSVTLSGIFTF. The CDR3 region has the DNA TGTGCCAGCAGCGTAACCCTTTCAGGGATCTTCACCTTC. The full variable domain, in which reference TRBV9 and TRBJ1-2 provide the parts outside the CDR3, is DSGVTQTPKHLITATGQRVTLRCSPRSGDLSVYWYQQSLDQGLQFLIQYYNGEERAKGNILERFSAQQFPDLHSELNLSSLELGDSALYFCASSVTLSGIFTFGSGTRLTVV.

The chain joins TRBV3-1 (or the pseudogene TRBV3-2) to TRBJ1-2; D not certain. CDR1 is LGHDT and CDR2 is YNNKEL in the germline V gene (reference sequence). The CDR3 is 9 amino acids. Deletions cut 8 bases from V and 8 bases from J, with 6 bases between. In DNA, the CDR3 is TGTGCCAGCCGTGGCGGCTACACCTTC. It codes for CASRGGYTF.

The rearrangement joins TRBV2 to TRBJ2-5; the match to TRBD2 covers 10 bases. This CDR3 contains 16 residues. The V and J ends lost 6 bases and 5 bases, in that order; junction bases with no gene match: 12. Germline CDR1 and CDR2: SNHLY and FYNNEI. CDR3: CASSDSLTSGWETQYF. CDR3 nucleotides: TGTGCCAGCAGCGATTCACTGACTAGCGGGTGGGAGACCCAGTACTTC. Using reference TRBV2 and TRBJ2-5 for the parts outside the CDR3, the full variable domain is EPEVTQTPSHQVTQMGQEVILRCVPISNHLYFYWYRQILGQKVEFLVSFYNNEISEKSEIFDDQFSVERPDGSNFTLKIRSTKLEDSAMYFCASSDSLTSGWETQYFGPGTRLLVL.

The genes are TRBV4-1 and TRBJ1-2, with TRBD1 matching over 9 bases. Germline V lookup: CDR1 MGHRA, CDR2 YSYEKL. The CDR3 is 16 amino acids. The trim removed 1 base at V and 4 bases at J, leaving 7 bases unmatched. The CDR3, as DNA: TGCGCCAGCAGCCAAGGACCGGGACAGGGTGTCTATGGCTACACCTTC. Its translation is CASSQGPGQGVYGYTF.

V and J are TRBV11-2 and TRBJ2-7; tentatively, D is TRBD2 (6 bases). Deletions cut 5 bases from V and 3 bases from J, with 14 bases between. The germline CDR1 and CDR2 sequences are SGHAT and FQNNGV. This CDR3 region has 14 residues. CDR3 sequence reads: CASSPGTGDYEQYF. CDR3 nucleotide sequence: TGTGCCAGCAGCCCCGGGACGGGGGACTACGAGCAGTACTTC.

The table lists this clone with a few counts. The CDR3 DNA reads TGTGCCAGCAGCTTAGCGTCAGGGGCAAATTCACCCCTCCACTTT. It specifies CASSLASGANSPLHF. The rearrangement joins TRBV7-6 to TRBJ1-6; tentative D call: TRBD1 (6 bases). V was pared by 0 bases and J by 7 bases, with 10 bases between. The CDR3 runs 15 residues. Germline V gene lookup returns CDR1 SGHVS and CDR2 FNYEAQ.

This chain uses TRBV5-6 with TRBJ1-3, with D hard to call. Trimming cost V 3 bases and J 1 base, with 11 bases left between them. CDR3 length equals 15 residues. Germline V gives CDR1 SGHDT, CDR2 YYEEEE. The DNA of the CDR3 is TGTGCCAGCAGCTGGGATAGGAGGTCTGGAAACACCATATATTTT. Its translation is CASSWDRRSGNTIYF.

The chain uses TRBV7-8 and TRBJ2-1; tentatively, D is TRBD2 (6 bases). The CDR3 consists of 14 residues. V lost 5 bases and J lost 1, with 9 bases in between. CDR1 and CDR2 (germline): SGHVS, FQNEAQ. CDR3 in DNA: TGTGCCAGCAGCCTCGGGACTTCCTACAATGAGCAGTTCTTC. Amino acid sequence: CASSLGTSYNEQFF.

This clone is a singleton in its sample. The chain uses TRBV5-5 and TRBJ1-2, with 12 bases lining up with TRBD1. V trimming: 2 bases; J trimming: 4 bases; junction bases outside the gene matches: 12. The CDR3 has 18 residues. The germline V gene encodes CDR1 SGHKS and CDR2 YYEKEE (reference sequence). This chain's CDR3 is CASSFSPGQGALVYGYTF. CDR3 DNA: TGTGCCAGCAGCTTCTCTCCGGGACAGGGGGCGTTGGTCTATGGCTACACCTTC.

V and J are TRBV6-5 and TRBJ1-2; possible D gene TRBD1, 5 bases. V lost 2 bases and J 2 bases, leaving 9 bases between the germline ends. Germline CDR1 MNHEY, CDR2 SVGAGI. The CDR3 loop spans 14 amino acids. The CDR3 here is CASSYTGGNYGYTF. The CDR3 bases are TGTGCCAGCAGTTACACAGGAGGGAACTATGGCTACACCTTC.

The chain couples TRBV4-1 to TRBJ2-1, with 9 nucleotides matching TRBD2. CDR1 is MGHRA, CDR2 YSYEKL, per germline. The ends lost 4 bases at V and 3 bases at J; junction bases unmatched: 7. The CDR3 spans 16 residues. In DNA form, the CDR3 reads TGCGCCAGCAGCCCAACTAGCGGGCAATTCTACAATGAGCAGTTCTTC. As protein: CASSPTSGQFYNEQFF.

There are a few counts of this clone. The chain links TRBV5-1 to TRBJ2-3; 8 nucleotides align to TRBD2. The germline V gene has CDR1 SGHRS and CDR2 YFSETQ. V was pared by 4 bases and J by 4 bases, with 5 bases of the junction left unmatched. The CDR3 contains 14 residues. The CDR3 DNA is TGCGCCAGCAGCGGGCGCGGGAGGTCAGATACGCAGTATTTT. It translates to CASSGRGRSDTQYF.

CDR3 region: CASSLRTGQNTGELFF. DNA of the CDR3: TGTGCCAGCAGTCTACGGACAGGCCAGAACACCGGGGAGCTGTTTTTT. The chain recombines TRBV25-1 with TRBJ2-2; the match to TRBD1 covers 7 bases. This CDR3 has 16 amino acids. V was clipped by 5 bases and J by 1 base; unmatched bases: 7. Germline V gene data show CDR1 as MGHDK and CDR2 as SYGVNS.

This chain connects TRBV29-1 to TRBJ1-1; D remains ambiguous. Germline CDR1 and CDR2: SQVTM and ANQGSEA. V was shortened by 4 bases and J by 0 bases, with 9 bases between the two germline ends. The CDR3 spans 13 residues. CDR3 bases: TGCAGCGTTGTAGCACCTTTGAACACTGAAGCTTTCTTT. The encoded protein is CSVVAPLNTEAFF.

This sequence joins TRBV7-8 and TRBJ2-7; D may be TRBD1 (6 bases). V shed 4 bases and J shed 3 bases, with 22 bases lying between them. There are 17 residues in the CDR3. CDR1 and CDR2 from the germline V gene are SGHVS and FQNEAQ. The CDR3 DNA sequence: TGTGCCAGCAGCTCACAGGGTGCCCAGGGAAGAGGCTACGAGCAGTACTTC. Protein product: CASSSQGAQGRGYEQYF.

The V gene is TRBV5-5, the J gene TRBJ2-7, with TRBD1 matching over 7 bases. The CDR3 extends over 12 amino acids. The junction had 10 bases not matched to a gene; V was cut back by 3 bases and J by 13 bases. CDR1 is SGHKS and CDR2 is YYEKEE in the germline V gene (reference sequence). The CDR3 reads CASSSRTGMSYF. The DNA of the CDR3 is TGTGCCAGCAGCTCCCGGACAGGCATGTCCTACTTC.

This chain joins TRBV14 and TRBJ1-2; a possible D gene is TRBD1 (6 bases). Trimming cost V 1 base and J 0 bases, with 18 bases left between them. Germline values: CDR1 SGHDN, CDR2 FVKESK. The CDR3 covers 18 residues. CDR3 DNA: TGTGCCAGCAGCCAAGCGTTAAGGGAGGGGGTAGCTAACTATGGCTACACCTTC. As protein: CASSQALREGVANYGYTF.

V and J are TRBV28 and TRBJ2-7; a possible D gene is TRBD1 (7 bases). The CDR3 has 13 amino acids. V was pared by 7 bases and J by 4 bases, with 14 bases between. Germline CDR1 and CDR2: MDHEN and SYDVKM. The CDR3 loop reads CASTRPGGYEQYF. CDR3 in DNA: TGTGCCAGCACTCGGCCAGGGGGGTACGAGCAGTACTTC.

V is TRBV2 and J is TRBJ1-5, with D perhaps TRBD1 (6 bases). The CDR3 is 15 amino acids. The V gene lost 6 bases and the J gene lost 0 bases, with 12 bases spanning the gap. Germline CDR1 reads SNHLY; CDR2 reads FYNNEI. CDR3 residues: CASRGTYNSNQPQHF. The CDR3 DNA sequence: TGTGCCAGCAGGGGGACATACAATAGCAATCAGCCCCAGCATTTT.

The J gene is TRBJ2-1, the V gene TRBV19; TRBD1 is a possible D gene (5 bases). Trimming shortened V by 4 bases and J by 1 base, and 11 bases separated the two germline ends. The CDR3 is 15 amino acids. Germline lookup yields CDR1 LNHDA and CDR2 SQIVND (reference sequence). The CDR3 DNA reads TGTGCCAGTAGTACGACAGAATCATCCTACAATGAGCAGTTCTTC. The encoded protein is CASSTTESSYNEQFF. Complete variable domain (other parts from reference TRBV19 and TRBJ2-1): DGGITQSPKYLFRKEGQNVTLSCEQNLNHDAMYWYRQDPGQGLRLIYYSQIVNDFQKGDIAEGYSVSREKKESFPLTVTSAQKNPTAFYLCASSTTESSYNEQFFGPGTRLTVL.